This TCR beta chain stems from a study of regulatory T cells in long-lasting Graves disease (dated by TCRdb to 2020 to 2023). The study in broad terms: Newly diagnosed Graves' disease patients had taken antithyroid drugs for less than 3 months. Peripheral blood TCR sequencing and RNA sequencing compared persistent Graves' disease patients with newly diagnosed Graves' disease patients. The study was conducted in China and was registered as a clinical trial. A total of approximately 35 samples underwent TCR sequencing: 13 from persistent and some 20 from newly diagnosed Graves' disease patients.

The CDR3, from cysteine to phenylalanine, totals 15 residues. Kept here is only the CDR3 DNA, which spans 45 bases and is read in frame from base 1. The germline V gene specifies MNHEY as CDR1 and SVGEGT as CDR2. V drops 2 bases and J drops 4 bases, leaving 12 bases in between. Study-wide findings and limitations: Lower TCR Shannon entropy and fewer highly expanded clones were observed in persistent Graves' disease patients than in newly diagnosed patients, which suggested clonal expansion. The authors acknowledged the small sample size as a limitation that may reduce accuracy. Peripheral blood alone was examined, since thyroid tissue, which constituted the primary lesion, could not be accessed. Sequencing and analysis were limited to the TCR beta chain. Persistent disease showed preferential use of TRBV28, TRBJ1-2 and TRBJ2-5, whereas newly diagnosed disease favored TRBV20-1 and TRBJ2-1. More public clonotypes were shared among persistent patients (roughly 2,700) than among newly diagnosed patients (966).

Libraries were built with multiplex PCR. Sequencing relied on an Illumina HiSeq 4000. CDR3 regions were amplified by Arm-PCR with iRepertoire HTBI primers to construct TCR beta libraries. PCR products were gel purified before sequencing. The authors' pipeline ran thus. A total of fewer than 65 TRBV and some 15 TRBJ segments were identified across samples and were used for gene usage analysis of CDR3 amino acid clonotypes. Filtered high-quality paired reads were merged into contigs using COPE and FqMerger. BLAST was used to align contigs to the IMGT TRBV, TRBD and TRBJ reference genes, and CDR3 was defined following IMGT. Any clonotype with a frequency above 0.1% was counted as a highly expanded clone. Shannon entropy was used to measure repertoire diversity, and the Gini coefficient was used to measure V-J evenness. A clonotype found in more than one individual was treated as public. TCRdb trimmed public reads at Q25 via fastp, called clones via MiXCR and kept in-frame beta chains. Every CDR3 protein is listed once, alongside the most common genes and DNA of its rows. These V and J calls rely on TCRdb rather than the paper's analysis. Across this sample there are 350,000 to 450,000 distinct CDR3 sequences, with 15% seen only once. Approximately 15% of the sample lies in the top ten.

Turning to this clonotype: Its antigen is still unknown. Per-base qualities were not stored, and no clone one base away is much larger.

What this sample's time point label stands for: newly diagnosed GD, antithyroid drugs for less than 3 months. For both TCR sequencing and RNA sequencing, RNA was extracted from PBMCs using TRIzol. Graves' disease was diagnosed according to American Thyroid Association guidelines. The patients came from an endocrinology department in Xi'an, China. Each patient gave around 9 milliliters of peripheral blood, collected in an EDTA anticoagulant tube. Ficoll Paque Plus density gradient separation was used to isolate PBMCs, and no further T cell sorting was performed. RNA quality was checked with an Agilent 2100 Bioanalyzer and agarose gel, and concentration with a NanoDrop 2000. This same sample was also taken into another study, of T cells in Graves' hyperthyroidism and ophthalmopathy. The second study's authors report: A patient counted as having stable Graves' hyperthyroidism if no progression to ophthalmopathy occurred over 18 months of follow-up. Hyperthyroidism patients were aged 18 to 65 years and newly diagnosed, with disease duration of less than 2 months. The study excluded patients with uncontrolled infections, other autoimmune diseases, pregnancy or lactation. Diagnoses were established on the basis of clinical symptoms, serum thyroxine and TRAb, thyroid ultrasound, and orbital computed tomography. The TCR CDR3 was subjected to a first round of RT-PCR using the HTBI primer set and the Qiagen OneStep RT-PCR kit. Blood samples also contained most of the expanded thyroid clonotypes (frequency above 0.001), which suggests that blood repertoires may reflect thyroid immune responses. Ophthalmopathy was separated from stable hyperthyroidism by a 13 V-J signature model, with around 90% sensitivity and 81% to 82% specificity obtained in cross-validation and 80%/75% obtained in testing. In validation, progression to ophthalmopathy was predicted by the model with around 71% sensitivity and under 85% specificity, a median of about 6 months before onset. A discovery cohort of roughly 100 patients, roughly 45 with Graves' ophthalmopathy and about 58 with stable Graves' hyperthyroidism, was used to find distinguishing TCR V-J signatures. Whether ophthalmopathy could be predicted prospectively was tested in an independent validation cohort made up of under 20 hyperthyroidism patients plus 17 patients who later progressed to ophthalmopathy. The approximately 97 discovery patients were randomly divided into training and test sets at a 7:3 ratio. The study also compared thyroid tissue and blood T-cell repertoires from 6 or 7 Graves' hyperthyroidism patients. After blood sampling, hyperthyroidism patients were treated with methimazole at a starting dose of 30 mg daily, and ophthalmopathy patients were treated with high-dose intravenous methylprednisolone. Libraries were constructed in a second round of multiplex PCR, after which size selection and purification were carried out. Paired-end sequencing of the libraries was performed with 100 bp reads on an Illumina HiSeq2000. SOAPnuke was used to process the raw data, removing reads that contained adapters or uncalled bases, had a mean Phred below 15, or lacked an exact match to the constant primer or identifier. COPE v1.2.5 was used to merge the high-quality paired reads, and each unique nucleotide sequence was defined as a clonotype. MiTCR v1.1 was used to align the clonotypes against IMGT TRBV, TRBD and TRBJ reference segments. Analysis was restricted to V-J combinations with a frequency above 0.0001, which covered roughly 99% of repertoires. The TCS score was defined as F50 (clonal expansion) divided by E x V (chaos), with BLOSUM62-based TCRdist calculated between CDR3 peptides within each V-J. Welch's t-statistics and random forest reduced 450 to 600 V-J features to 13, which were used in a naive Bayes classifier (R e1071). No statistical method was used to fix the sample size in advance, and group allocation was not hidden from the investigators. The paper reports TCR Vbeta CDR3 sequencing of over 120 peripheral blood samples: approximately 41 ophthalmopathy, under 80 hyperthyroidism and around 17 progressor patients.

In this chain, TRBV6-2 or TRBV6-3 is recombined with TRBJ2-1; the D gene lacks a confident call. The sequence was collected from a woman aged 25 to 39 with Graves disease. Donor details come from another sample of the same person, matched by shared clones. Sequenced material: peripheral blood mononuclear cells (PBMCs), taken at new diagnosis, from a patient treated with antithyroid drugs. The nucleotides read TGTGCCAGCAGTTACAACCCAGGCCGTTACAATGAGCAGTTCTTC. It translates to CASSYNPGRYNEQFF.